This is a list of T cell receptor beta chains from one sample in a study of cytomegalovirus exposure and HLA in healthy donors. Generated by immunoSEQ multiplex PCR, the TCRdb table keeps only in-frame clones and is missing some. The sample has roughly 100,000 clones, roughly four fifths seen once; the top ten hold more than 1.5%. Sequencing was done on a sample of PBMCs. These receptors all come from a man between 45 and 60 years old in good health and CMV-seronegative. CDR3s include the opening cysteine and the closing phenylalanine or tryptophan. A D gene is named only where the DNA matches it firmly. Not every row has a clone size; where given, it reads once, few, many or a size class.

clone size	D gene	V gene	J gene	CDR3 DNA	CDR3 protein
NA	TRBD1	TRBV6-6	TRBJ1-1	TGTGCCAGCAGGTCCCGTGACAGGGTGGAGAACACTGAAGCTTTCTTT	CASRSRDRVENTEAFF
NA	NA	TRBV5-1	TRBJ2-5	TGCGCCAGCAGCTCATCAGGACAGCAAGAGACCCAGTACTTC	CASSSSGQQETQYF
NA	NA	TRBV18	TRBJ1-1	TGTGCCAGCTCACCAAGCTCGGGAGTTATGAACACTGAAGCTTTCTTT	CASSPSSGVMNTEAFF
NA	TRBD1	TRBV19	TRBJ2-7	TGTGCCAGTAGTCGCTGGTCATCCGGGACAGGGGACTACGAGCAGTACTTC	CASSRWSSGTGDYEQYF
NA	NA	TRBV7-2	TRBJ2-7	TGTGCCAGCAGCTTAGCGCTAGTGCCTTACGAGCAGTACTTC	CASSLALVPYEQYF
NA	TRBD1	TRBV27	TRBJ1-2	TGTGCCAGCAGTTTTTCAGGGGGCTATGGCTACACCTTC	CASSFSGGYGYTF
NA	NA	TRBV18	TRBJ1-6	TGTGCCAGCTCGCTCGACGGCGGCGGAAATTCACCCCTCCACTTT	CASSLDGGGNSPLHF
NA	TRBD1	TRBV5-1	TRBJ1-1	TGCGCCAGCAGCCTATCCGGACAGGGAGGATCCCGAGCTTTCTTT	CASSLSGQGGSRAFF
NA	TRBD1	TRBV7-3	TRBJ1-2	TGTGCCAGCAGCGTTGGGACAGGGGATGGCTACACCTTC	CASSVGTGDGYTF
NA	NA	TRBV10-3	TRBJ2-7	TGTGCCATCAGAAGCGGCGTGGGGGGTGAGGGCGAGCAGTACTTC	CAIRSGVGGEGEQYF
few	NA	TRBV4-2	TRBJ1-2	TGTGCCAGCAGCCAAGGGGTGAGAACAGACCCGATCGGCTACACCTTC	CASSQGVRTDPIGYTF
NA	NA	TRBV5-1	TRBJ1-2	TGCGCCAGCAGCCTAAGACGTCCCGGGCCCGGGGGTGGCTACACCTTC	CASSLRRPGPGGGYTF
NA	TRBD1	TRBV29-1	TRBJ2-7	TGCAGCGCCGAAGGACAGGGGGCTAACGAGCAGTACTTC	CSAEGQGANEQYF
NA	NA	TRBV28	TRBJ1-2	TGTGCCAGCAGTTTACTGAGCGGGGAGGGCTACACCTTC	CASSLLSGEGYTF
NA	NA	TRBV15	TRBJ2-3	TGTGCCACCAGCAGAGAACCCGACAGCCGCACAGATACGCAGTATTTT	CATSREPDSRTDTQYF
NA	NA	TRBV7-2	TRBJ1-4	TGTGCCAGCAGCTCACCGGGGGAGGACTCAACTAATGAAAAACTGTTTTTT	CASSSPGEDSTNEKLFF
once	NA	TRBV19	TRBJ2-3	TGTGCCAGTAGTATAGGCCCGGGGGCAGATACGCAGTATTTT	CASSIGPGADTQYF
NA	TRBD2	TRBV10-1	TRBJ2-1	TGCGCCAGCAGTGACCAGCGGGGGGGCCGCAATGAGCAGTTCTTC	CASSDQRGGRNEQFF
NA	NA	TRBV7-2	TRBJ2-3	TGTGCCAGCAGCCACCGGCGGCGCAATTTCGATACGCAGTATTTT	CASSHRRRNFDTQYF
NA	TRBD1	TRBV6-1	TRBJ1-6	TGTGCCAGCAGGGACAGGGACAATTCACCCCTCCACTTT	CASRDRDNSPLHF
NA	NA	TRBV10-2	TRBJ2-7	TGCGCCAGCAGTCAGGGGATCCCTTACGAGCAGTACTTC	CASSQGIPYEQYF
NA	TRBD2	TRBV5-1	TRBJ2-1	TGCGCCAGCAGCTCCGGACTAGCGGGAGGTGAGCAGTTCTTC	CASSSGLAGGEQFF
NA	TRBD1	TRBV6-1	TRBJ2-1	TGTGCCAGCAGTGAAACCGGGACAGGGGATATTGAGCAGTTCTTC	CASSETGTGDIEQFF
NA	TRBD2	TRBV7-9	TRBJ2-5	TGTGCCAGCAGCTCCCATAGACTAGCGGGGGGCCAAGAGACCCAGTACTTC	CASSSHRLAGGQETQYF
few	NA	TRBV6-1	TRBJ1-5	TGTGCCAGCGATTTTGGGGGGGCGCGACAGCCCCAGCATTTT	CASDFGGARQPQHF
NA	TRBD1	TRBV12-5	TRBJ1-5	TGTGCTAGTGGTTTGAGTAAGAGGGGGCTCCCGGAGCCCCAGCATTTT	CASGLSKRGLPEPQHF
NA	TRBD1	TRBV4-1	TRBJ1-2	TGCGCCAGCAGCCGGAGTTCAGGGGGCGGAAACTATGGCTACACCTTC	CASSRSSGGGNYGYTF
NA	NA	TRBV5-1	TRBJ1-1	TGCGCCAGCAGCTTGGAAGGGGGAGCGAACACTGAAGCTTTCTTT	CASSLEGGANTEAFF
NA	NA	TRBV5-5	TRBJ2-6	TGTGCCAGACCAGCGTCTGGGGCCAACGTCCTGACTTTC	CARPASGANVLTF
NA	NA	TRBV10-3	TRBJ2-3	TGTGCCATCAGTGAAAGCTACACAGATACGCAGTATTTT	CAISESYTDTQYF
NA	TRBD1	TRBV4-3	TRBJ2-7	TGCGCCAGCAGCCAAGAAAGGGCTCTAGGGGGCTACTCCTACGAGCAGTACTTC	CASSQERALGGYSYEQYF
NA	NA	TRBV9	TRBJ1-5	TGTGCCAGCAGCGTAGGAGGAGGGCGCAATCAGCCCCAGCATTTT	CASSVGGGRNQPQHF
NA	NA	TRBV7-9	TRBJ1-6	TGTTCCAGCAGCATACAGAATTCACCCCTCCACTTT	CSSSIQNSPLHF
NA	TRBD1	TRBV5-8	TRBJ1-4	TGTGCCAGCAGCGCGGGACAGGGAGGGGAGAAACTGTTTTTT	CASSAGQGGEKLFF
NA	NA	TRBV4-1	TRBJ2-7	TGCGCCAGCAGACGCAGCGCAGGGCGATCCTACGAGCAGTACTTC	CASRRSAGRSYEQYF
NA	TRBD2	TRBV4-2	TRBJ2-2	TGTGCCAGCGGAGATCGGGGGGTAGGAACCGGGGAGCTGTTTTTT	CASGDRGVGTGELFF
NA	TRBD1	TRBV7-2	TRBJ2-7	TGTGCCAGCAGCTCCAAAGTGACGGGACAGGGAGTTGCCGAGCAGTACTTC	CASSSKVTGQGVAEQYF
once	NA	TRBV19	TRBJ1-2	TGTGCCAGTAGTTCCCGGGAAACCCTGGGGGGCTACACCTTC	CASSSRETLGGYTF
NA	NA	TRBV28	TRBJ1-1	TGTGCTACGTTAGCCCTCAGAACCCAAGCTTTCTTT	CATLALRTQAFF
NA	TRBD2	TRBV10-1	TRBJ2-5	TGCGCCAGCAGTGAGTCGCGGGTCTTCGGGGAGGGCCAGTACTTC	CASSESRVFGEGQYF
NA	NA	TRBV4-2	TRBJ2-3	TGTGCCAGCAGCCAACCCCGGAGCACAGATACGCAGTATTTT	CASSQPRSTDTQYF
NA	NA	TRBV5-4	TRBJ1-4	TGTGCCAGCAGCTTGGAGGGGGTAAATGAAAAACTGTTTTTT	CASSLEGVNEKLFF
few	NA	TRBV28	TRBJ1-5	TGTGCCAGCAGTTCGGATCAGCCCCAGCATTTT	CASSSDQPQHF
NA	NA	TRBV19	TRBJ1-2	TGTGCCAGTAGTATAAAGCCCCACGGACCGGGAGGGAATGGCTACACCTTC	CASSIKPHGPGGNGYTF
NA	TRBD2	TRBV4-1	TRBJ2-7	TGCGCCAGCAGCCAAGGTCGGGGGGTATCCGACGAGCAGTACTTC	CASSQGRGVSDEQYF
NA	NA	TRBV5-4	TRBJ2-5	TGTGCCAGCAGCTTGGGGGTGACTAGGGCTCCTCAAGAGACCCAGTACTTC	CASSLGVTRAPQETQYF